This T cell receptor (beta chain) was retrieved from a study of lymphopenia after photon versus proton radiotherapy. As for this clone: Its antigen is still unknown.

This CDR3 is built from 15 residues. Deletions cut 7 bases from V and 2 bases from J, with 15 bases between. Germline CDR1 and CDR2: MNHEY and SMNVEV (reference sequence). Generated by immunoSEQ multiplex PCR, the TCRdb table keeps only in-frame clones and is missing some. The repertoire holds some 76,000 clones, with 85% to 95% as singletons. Findings and limits, study-wide: Larger post-nadir TCR diversity loss correlated inversely with survival in deceased patients. Better survival with proton therapy was suggested as possible, not demonstrated. Proton therapy kept repertoires fairly stable, unlike photons, which gained effector/memory cells.

J is TRBJ2-1 and V is TRBV27, with a possible D match to TRBD1 (5 bases). The material sequenced was peripheral blood, taken from a patient treated with photon-based radiotherapy. The source is a woman aged 40 to 50 with cholangiocarcinoma. In nucleotides, the CDR3 is TGTGCCAGCACCTGGGGCGGAAAAACCTACAATGAGCAGTTCTTC. Translated, it gives CASTWGGKTYNEQFF.